This TCR beta chain emerged from a study of PD-L1 blockade in urothelial cancer. Germline assignment: CDR1 SGHNT and CDR2 YENEEA. The junction had 23 bases not matched to a gene; V was cut back by 7 bases and J by 6 bases. The CDR3 runs to 19 residues. Clones were sequenced by immunoSEQ multiplex PCR, and TCRdb holds only the in-frame ones, with some missing. The sample includes tens of thousands of clones, around 83% of them seen just once. General study points: More expansion of tumor-associated blood clones, seen at 3 weeks, marked durable-benefit patients. Below-median blood TCR clonality before treatment forecast better survival.

Described time point: pretreatment peripheral blood. Each patient gave between 1 and 8 samples, pretreatment and on-treatment. Note on this clone: What it binds is not known.

This sample comprised PBMCs, obtained around atezolizumab (anti-PD-L1) treatment. V and J are TRBV11-3 and TRBJ1-3; 8 bases align to TRBD1. The TCR originated in a woman between 65 and 79 years old with urothelial cancer. The CDR3 is CASIGDRQSLNTWLNTIYF. CDR3 nucleotides: TGTGCCAGCATCGGGGACAGGCAAAGCCTAAACACCTGGCTAAACACCATATATTTT.